Each of the 21 T cell receptor beta chains below was sequenced from the same sample in a study of spatial heterogeneity in lung cancer. Stated time point: sample taken at primary tumor resection. Unsorted whole RNA samples from tumor, nontumor lung or frozen PBMC were sequenced. From the 5' RACE reads, TCRdb called clonotypes with MiXCR, one entry per CDR3 protein. This sample carries more than 30,000 distinct CDR3 sequences, around 5% of them seen once, and the ten largest clones take less than 30%. Sequenced material: PBMCs, taken at surgery. These receptors were obtained from a female donor with early-stage non-small cell lung cancer.

At least ten counts were recorded for this clonotype. The chain carries TRBV29-1 and TRBJ2-2; no reliable D call. Germline lookup yields CDR1 SQVTM and CDR2 ANQGSEA. The CDR3 is made up of 13 amino acids. V gave up 4 bases and J gave up 1 base, with 7 bases separating them. The CDR3 loop is CSVGFRNTGELFF. As DNA, the CDR3 is TGCAGCGTTGGATTCCGGAACACCGGGGAGCTGTTTTTT.

The table lists this clonotype with many counts. The rearrangement uses TRBV5-4 and TRBJ1-1; 7 nucleotides match TRBD1. Germline trimming cut 4 bases from V and 0 bases from J; bases unmatched to any gene: 6. Germline-derived CDR1 and CDR2 are SGHNT and YYREEE (reference sequence). The CDR3 loop spans 15 amino acids. In DNA, the CDR3 is TGTGCCAGCAGCCGACGGGACAGATTGAACACTGAAGCTTTCTTT. Its protein product is CASSRRDRLNTEAFF.

In this sample, this clonotype turned up many times. The chain couples TRBV4-3 to TRBJ2-5; tentative D call: TRBD1 (6 bases). Between the trimmed V and J ends, which lost 2 bases and 7 bases, there was a span of 14 bases. The CDR3 is 14 amino acids. The germline CDR1 and CDR2 sequences are LGHNA and YSLEER. Written as DNA, the CDR3 is TGCGCCAGCAGCCAATACAGGGAACTTTCGACCCAGTACTTC. It codes for CASSQYRELSTQYF.

This clonotype was counted at least ten times. J is TRBJ2-7 and V is TRBV7-9; D remains ambiguous. From germline, CDR1 is SEHNR and CDR2 FQNEAQ (reference sequence). The V gene lost 4 bases and the J gene lost 3 bases, with 7 bases spanning the gap. There are 12 residues in the CDR3. For the CDR3, the DNA is TGTGCCAGCAGCTCGAGATACTACGAGCAGTACTTC. It is translated as CASSSRYYEQYF.

This clonotype was seen at least ten times. The gene calls are TRBV5-1 and TRBJ2-5; 10 bases are shared with TRBD1. Trimming at V came to 3 bases and at J to 6 bases, leaving 2 bases not matched to a gene. This CDR3 has 13 amino acids. Germline CDR1 and CDR2: SGHRS and YFSETQ. As DNA, the CDR3 is TGCGCCAGCAGCTCCGACAGGGGGCAGACCCAGTACTTC. This codes for CASSSDRGQTQYF.

This clonotype was counted many times. The chain uses TRBV30 and TRBJ2-3; D is unclear. The V end lost 1 base, the J end lost 3 bases, and 11 bases lay between the germline ends. The CDR3 totals 14 residues. From germline, CDR1 is GTSNPN and CDR2 SVGIG (reference sequence). CDR3 sequence: CAWSDGVGTDTQYF. CDR3 coding DNA: TGTGCCTGGAGTGATGGGGTGGGTACAGATACGCAGTATTTT.

This clonotype appeared a few times. The chain couples TRBV5-4 to TRBJ2-3; TRBD1 agrees at 7 bases. Per germline, CDR1 SGHNT and CDR2 YYREEE (reference sequence). V shed 5 bases and J 2 bases; nucleotides not matched to a gene: 5. The CDR3 runs 14 residues. This CDR3 is CASRDRRLTDTQYF. The DNA for the CDR3 is TGTGCCAGCAGGGACAGGCGACTCACAGATACGCAGTATTTT.

This clonotype was counted at least ten times. The CDR3 protein is CASKTMGLRTGTDTQYF. In nucleotides, the CDR3 is TGTGCCAGCAAGACAATGGGGTTGAGGACTGGCACAGATACGCAGTATTTT. V is TRBV2 and J is TRBJ2-3, with D possibly matching TRBD2 (5 bases). Germline V gives CDR1 SNHLY, CDR2 FYNNEI. V was trimmed by 7 bases and J by 1 base, leaving 21 bases between them. This CDR3 has 17 amino acids.

This rearrangement joins TRBV30 to TRBJ1-1, with D hard to call. There are 11 residues in the CDR3. With 4 bases removed from V and 4 bases from J, the gap between germline ends came to 7 bases. Per the germline V gene, CDR1 is GTSNPN and CDR2 is SVGIG (reference sequence). CDR3 residues: CAWKWTTEAFF. CDR3 in DNA: TGTGCCTGGAAATGGACCACTGAAGCTTTCTTT.

This clonotype occurred many times. This rearrangement joins TRBV12-3 or TRBV12-4 to TRBJ2-1; 12 nucleotides match TRBD2. This CDR3 region has 14 residues. V was clipped by 5 bases and J by 7 bases; unmatched bases: 3. Written as DNA, the CDR3 is TGTGCCAGCAGTCCTAGCGGGGGGGCGAATGAGCAGTTCTTC. Translating gives CASSPSGGANEQFF.

V and J are TRBV11-2 and TRBJ1-1; tentative D call: TRBD1 (5 bases). Trimming pared 1 base from V and 4 bases from J, leaving 10 bases between. The CDR3 consists of 14 residues. The germline V gene has CDR1 SGHAT and CDR2 FQNNGV. CDR3 DNA sequence: TGTGCCAGCAGCTTAGCCGGGGGGGGCACTGAAGCTTTCTTT. The encoded protein is CASSLAGGGTEAFF.

This clonotype has a count of ten or more. The rearrangement links TRBV3-1 to TRBJ2-7, with TRBD1 identical over 11 bases. V dropped 4 bases and J dropped 5; count of bases not matched to a gene: 13. The V gene's germline CDR1 is LGHDT and CDR2 YNNKEL (reference sequence). This CDR3 spans 17 amino acids. For the CDR3, the DNA is TGTGCCAGCAGCCCGTTCGGACAGGGGGCCGGGGACCACGAGCAGTACTTC. This codes for CASSPFGQGAGDHEQYF.

This clonotype was recorded many times. The chain uses TRBV12-3 or TRBV12-4 and TRBJ1-1; D is undetermined. V lost 4 bases and J 0 bases, leaving 6 bases between the germline ends. This CDR3 has 13 amino acids. For the CDR3, the DNA is TGTGCCAGCAGTTCTCGGATGAACACTGAAGCTTTCTTT. Protein: CASSSRMNTEAFF.

The chain is built from TRBV9 and TRBJ1-2; the D is unclear. The CDR3 is 14 amino acids. Looked up from germline, CDR1 is SGDLS and CDR2 is YYNGEE. The V gene lost 2 bases and the J gene lost 3 bases, with 11 bases spanning the gap. The CDR3 spells CASSVSGRDYGYTF. The DNA of the CDR3 is TGTGCCAGCAGCGTCTCCGGGCGTGACTATGGCTACACCTTC.

A word on this clonotype: The germline gene is not matched at one end of the junction; a read error may be the cause. The gene calls are TRBV5-4 and TRBJ2-7; D remains ambiguous. This CDR3 has 14 amino acids. Germline V gene lookup returns CDR1 SGHNT and CDR2 YYREEE (reference sequence). CDR3 bases: TGTGCCAGCAGAGGGTCCTCCGGCTCCGACGAGCAGTACTTC. This gives the protein CASRGSSGSDEQYF.

This clonotype was recorded at least ten times. V usage is TRBV12-3 or TRBV12-4 and J usage is TRBJ2-2; no firm D call. V was clipped by 1 base and J by 6 bases, with 3 bases between them. The CDR3 has 12 amino acids. The CDR3 DNA reads TGTGCCAGCAGTTTAGGTTCCGGGGAGCTGTTTTTT. Its translation is CASSLGSGELFF.

The rearrangement links TRBV12-3 or TRBV12-4 to TRBJ1-5, with D possibly being TRBD1 (5 bases). V shed 5 bases and J shed 0 bases, with 8 bases lying between them. The CDR3 is 14 residues long. The CDR3 sequence is CASSKDNSNQPQHF. As DNA, the CDR3 is TGTGCCAGCAGTAAGGACAATAGCAATCAGCCCCAGCATTTT.

This clonotype was detected ten times or more. The genes are TRBV11-2 and TRBJ2-3; D call uncertain. CDR3 length: 12 amino acids. The V end lost 2 bases, the J end lost 6 bases, and 6 bases lay between the germline ends. Germline-derived CDR1 and CDR2 are SGHAT and FQNNGV. CDR3 sequence reads: CASSLRVDTQYF. CDR3 coding DNA: TGTGCCAGCAGCTTACGGGTTGATACGCAGTATTTT.

This clonotype was seen many times. V is TRBV7-9 and J is TRBJ2-7, with D unresolved. Germline V lookup: CDR1 SEHNR, CDR2 FQNEAQ (reference sequence). Trimming took off 3 bases at V and 3 bases at J, with 3 bases between the two ends. This CDR3 contains 11 residues. Here the CDR3 DNA reads TGTGCCAGCAGCTTGAGCTACGAGCAGTACTTC. Protein sequence: CASSLSYEQYF.

This clonotype is categorized as medium-sized. This chain connects TRBV20-1 to TRBJ2-5; D possibly corresponds to TRBD2 (5 bases). CDR1 is DFQATT, CDR2 SNEGSKA, per germline (reference sequence). V shed 0 bases and J shed 10 bases, with 12 bases lying between them. The CDR3 consists of 12 residues. CDR3 bases: TGCAGTGCTAGAGACGCCAGGCGGGTCCAGTACTTC. Protein: CSARDARRVQYF.

This clonotype showed up many times. The chain is built from TRBV5-1 and TRBJ1-2; D perhaps matches TRBD1 (6 bases). CDR3 length: 15 amino acids. Trimming cost V 4 bases and J 2 bases, with 15 bases left between them. Germline lookup yields CDR1 SGHRS and CDR2 YFSETQ. The CDR3 bases are TGCGCCAGCAGCACCACAACAGGGAGCAACTATGGCTACACCTTC. Encoded protein: CASSTTTGSNYGYTF.